The rows below give T cell receptor beta chains drawn from one sample of a study of cytomegalovirus exposure and HLA in healthy donors. Profiling relied on immunoSEQ multiplex PCR, and the TCRdb table lists in-frame clones only, not all of them. This table has 150,000 or so clones, 75% appearing once. The sample taken for sequencing was PBMCs. These receptor sequences come from a young man in good health and CMV-seropositive. CDR3s include the opening cysteine and the closing phenylalanine or tryptophan. Fields, in order: V gene, CDR3 protein.

v_call: TRBV2
cdr3_aa: CASTASESTEAFF

v_call: TRBV7-8
cdr3_aa: CASSLAHAGTSVHSYEQYF

v_call: TRBV7-2
cdr3_aa: CASSLVFSGRAGDEQYF

v_call: TRBV30
cdr3_aa: CAHEGVGAFF

v_call: TRBV27
cdr3_aa: CASSPLLTGMPSGANVLTF

v_call: TRBV7-9
cdr3_aa: CASSLGGPVYNEQFF

v_call: TRBV7-3
cdr3_aa: CASSLTGTGRMTGTGELFF

v_call: TRBV27
cdr3_aa: CASSLSVVNEQYF

v_call: TRBV30
cdr3_aa: CAWSDYGRREDTQYF

v_call: TRBV7-2
cdr3_aa: CASSLAASGRTMDTQYF

v_call: TRBV10-3
cdr3_aa: CAISPTSGRDFSYEQYF

v_call: TRBV5-1
cdr3_aa: CASSLRFSPGLAGGYEQYF

v_call: TRBV7-6
cdr3_aa: CASSEQLDLSYNEQFF

v_call: TRBV7-2
cdr3_aa: CASSPREGGHYEQYF

v_call: TRBV5-1
cdr3_aa: CASSPGDRDNSPLHF

v_call: TRBV7-8
cdr3_aa: CASSLTARGNQPQHF

v_call: TRBV30
cdr3_aa: CAWRGQGATDTQYF

v_call: TRBV5-4
cdr3_aa: CASSSRLAGVDEQYF

v_call: TRBV7-6
cdr3_aa: CASSLGGTFNEQFF

v_call: TRBV5-6
cdr3_aa: CASSPPWDRNIQYF

v_call: TRBV10-3
cdr3_aa: CAISESGLSMNTEAFF

v_call: TRBV18
cdr3_aa: CASSQGLEGYTF

v_call: TRBV6-5
cdr3_aa: CASSNQGSNQPQHF

v_call: TRBV2
cdr3_aa: CASSGAYRDYEQCF

v_call: TRBV6-1
cdr3_aa: CASSEALHGGNTEAFF

v_call: TRBV28
cdr3_aa: CARRIEPTGELFF

v_call: TRBV14
cdr3_aa: CASSQDGRSSGEQYF

v_call: TRBV28
cdr3_aa: CASRDFYEQYF